This entry features one TCR beta chain sequence. Its specificity is not known. These data are taken from a study of cytomegalovirus exposure and HLA in healthy donors. Findings and limits, study-wide: Trimming of TCR beta V- and J-genes showed a link, identified in a later analysis, to a missense DCLRE1C variant. An assumption of roughly uniform sequencing depth across donors underlay the presence/absence analyses.

Amplification used 60 Vbeta primers and 13 Jbeta primers. Profiled with immunoSEQ multiplex PCR; TCRdb holds only in-frame clones, not every one. The sample shows 150,000 to 200,000 clones, 70% of them seen only once. This clonotype originated in a man in his late teens or twenties in good health and CMV-seropositive. Sequenced input: PBMCs.

The CDR3 nucleotides read TGCGCCAGCAGCTTGGGACAGGACAGGGCTTTGAGCGGCTACACCTTC. This translates into CASSLGQDRALSGYTF. The V gene is TRBV5-1, the J gene TRBJ1-2, with TRBD1 matching 8 bases. J lost 8 bases, V lost 0 bases, and 12 bases had no gene match. The germline V gene has CDR1 SGHRS and CDR2 YFSETQ. The CDR3 has 16 amino acids.